This TCR beta chain was sequenced for a study of regulatory T cells in long-lasting Graves disease. In germline, CDR1 is DFQATT, CDR2 SNEGSKA (reference sequence). The CDR3 extends over 15 amino acids. The junction had 7 bases not matched to a gene; V was cut back by 5 bases and J by 3 bases. Time point indicated: persistent/refractory GD, antithyroid drugs over 5 years with positive TRAb. Construction of the TCR library relied on RNA isolated from PBMCs. Each patient gave around 8.1 milliliters of EDTA-anticoagulated peripheral blood. The authors built TCR beta libraries using iRepertoire HTBI primers and Arm-PCR of CDR3 regions. MiXCR was run by TCRdb on the multiplex PCR reads, yielding one entry per CDR3 protein. This sample carries 500,000 to 800,000 distinct CDR3 sequences, around 30% of them seen once, and the ten largest clones take around 40%.

The clonotype comes from a female donor with Graves disease. V and J are TRBV20-1 and TRBJ2-2; TRBD2 matches at 9 bases. The starting material was peripheral blood mononuclear cells (PBMCs), obtained when the disease was refractory, from a patient treated with antithyroid drugs. The CDR3 sequence is CSAPRREGHTGELFF. The CDR3 DNA is TGCAGTGCTCCGAGGCGGGAGGGCCACACCGGGGAGCTGTTTTTT.